This T cell receptor beta chain stems from a study of tissue T cells after allogeneic stem cell transplantation. Study context: Four unmodified and three CD34-selected T-cell-depleted grafts went to graft-versus-host disease patients. Tissue samples with histologically apparent lymphocytes on H&E review were prioritized for sequencing. Study-level findings and limits: Only a limited share of tissue TCRs appeared in blood or spleen. Across patients, clones rarely overlapped, yet motif clusters were shared tissue-specifically.

TCRdb keeps only in-frame clones here, not all; method: immunoSEQ multiplex PCR. The table has 4,300 or so clones, roughly 78% seen once. With respect to this clone: What it binds is unknown.

Adult allogeneic hematopoietic cell transplant recipients with steroid-refractory graft-versus-host disease were prospectively enrolled for research autopsy. The receptor was derived from a male patient of 60 years or more with steroid-refractory graft-versus-host disease after an allogeneic stem cell transplant. Some T cells may be provided by the graft donor. The sequencing here drew on esophageal tissue, taken at autopsy.

Written as DNA, the CDR3 is TGTGCCAGCAGCGTAGGTCAGGGGGCTGACGAGCAGTACTTC. Translating it yields CASSVGQGADEQYF. V and J are TRBV9 and TRBJ2-7; 8 bases match TRBD1. The V segment lost 0 bases and the J segment 5 bases; nucleotides outside the gene matches: 4. The germline V gene has CDR1 SGDLS and CDR2 YYNGEE. The CDR3 is 14 amino acids.